This entry lists 17 T cell receptor beta chains sequenced from one sample in a study of T cells in Graves' hyperthyroidism and ophthalmopathy. RNA transcripts provided the source from which TCR beta CDR3 regions were amplified. The HTBI primer set served for first-round RT-PCR of the TCR CDR3. TCRdb processed the multiplex PCR reads anew with MiXCR; each CDR3 protein has one entry. The sample lists under 600,000 distinct CDR3 sequences, 15% to 20% occurring once. What was sequenced was blood. These receptors all come from a woman between 35 and 50 years old with Graves' ophthalmopathy.

The table lists this clonotype with a few counts. The chain combines TRBV29-1 with TRBJ2-1, with D perhaps given as TRBD1 or TRBD2 (5 bases each). Germline CDR1 is SQVTM and CDR2 is ANQGSEA. V lost 6 bases to trimming and J lost 3 bases, with 18 bases between them. There are 15 residues in the CDR3. The CDR3 spells CSVRGGSGHYNEQFF. Written as DNA, the CDR3 is TGCAGCGTGCGAGGAGGCTCAGGGCACTACAATGAGCAGTTCTTC.

This clonotype was picked up many times. The gene calls are TRBV20-1 and TRBJ2-1, with 10 bases that match TRBD2. This CDR3 comprises 19 residues. CDR1 DFQATT and CDR2 SNEGSKA come from the germline V gene (reference sequence). The trim removed 2 bases at V and 4 bases at J, leaving 17 bases unmatched. The CDR3 spells CSARPFGSLASGRYNEQFF. CDR3 coding DNA: TGCAGTGCTAGACCCTTTGGAAGTCTGGCTAGCGGGAGATACAATGAGCAGTTCTTC.

This clonotype came up a few times. The rearrangement links TRBV6-1 to TRBJ2-3, with a weak D call TRBD1 (5 bases). V dropped 5 bases and J dropped 0 bases, with 15 bases sitting between them. CDR1 MNHNS and CDR2 SASEGT come from the germline V gene. The CDR3 totals 16 residues. CDR3 residues: CASSLGAAKSTDTQYF. As DNA, the CDR3 is TGTGCCAGCAGTCTTGGGGCAGCCAAAAGCACAGATACGCAGTATTTT.

The sample holds many counts of this clonotype. The rearrangement joins TRBV27 to TRBJ2-7, with 7 bases matching TRBD1. CDR1 and CDR2 from the germline V gene are MNHEY and SMNVEV (reference sequence). The V segment lost 2 bases and the J segment 3 bases; nucleotides outside the gene matches: 1. CDR3 length equals 13 residues. CDR3 DNA: TGTGCCAGCAGTTTACGGGACAGCTACGAGCAGTACTTC. Residues: CASSLRDSYEQYF.

The chain recombines TRBV9 with TRBJ2-2, with 8 bases lining up with TRBD1. There are 19 residues in the CDR3. V shed 1 base, J shed 2 bases, and the junction held 13 bases outside the gene matches. CDR1 and CDR2 (germline): SGDLS, YYNGEE. The CDR3 region is CASSVMETGVPTNTGELFF. CDR3 nucleotides: TGTGCCAGCAGCGTAATGGAGACAGGGGTACCCACAAACACCGGGGAGCTGTTTTTT.

V is TRBV6-1 and J is TRBJ1-2; TRBD1 matches at 7 bases. Germline loops: CDR1 MNHNS, CDR2 SASEGT. V was clipped by 6 bases and J by 4 bases; unmatched bases: 8. The CDR3 is 14 amino acids. CDR3 coding DNA: TGTGCCAGCAGGGGGGGGGACAGAATCTATGGCTACACCTTC. Encoded protein: CASRGGDRIYGYTF.

The chain recombines TRBV7-8 with TRBJ1-4; D is unclear. This CDR3 has 14 amino acids. V was cut by 0 bases and J by 7 bases, with 9 bases left in between. CDR1 is SGHVS, CDR2 FQNEAQ, per germline. The CDR3 reads CASSLAWVREKLFF. The CDR3 coding sequence is TGTGCCAGCAGCTTAGCCTGGGTCCGTGAAAAACTGTTTTTT. The variable domain in full, completed from reference TRBV7-8 and TRBJ1-4, reads GAGVSQSPRYKVAKRGQDVALRCDPISGHVSLFWYQQALGQGPEFLTYFQNEAQLDKSGLPSDRFFAERPEGSVSTLKIQRTQQEDSAVYLCASSLAWVREKLFFGSGTQLSVL.

The chain is built from TRBV28 and TRBJ1-5; D gene unclear. There are 15 residues in the CDR3. V was trimmed by 3 bases and J by 0 bases, leaving 9 bases between them. The germline V gene has CDR1 MDHEN and CDR2 SYDVKM. DNA for the CDR3: TGTGCCAGCAGTTTCTCCCGGGGTAGCAATCAGCCCCAGCATTTT. Protein product: CASSFSRGSNQPQHF.

This clonotype was seen many times. The chain carries TRBV7-8 and TRBJ2-1, with D perhaps TRBD2 (7 bases). The CDR3 loop spans 13 amino acids. With 2 bases removed from V and 11 bases from J, the gap between germline ends came to 13 bases. Germline values: CDR1 SGHVS, CDR2 FQNEAQ. For the CDR3, the DNA is TGTGCCAGCAGCTTACCAAGGGGGACTAAGCAGTTCTTC. Encoded protein: CASSLPRGTKQFF.

This clonotype was seen only a few times. This chain connects TRBV12-3 or TRBV12-4 to TRBJ2-5; D not certain. The V and J ends lost 3 bases and 7 bases respectively, with 12 bases between them. This CDR3 comprises 13 residues. CDR3 loop: CASSLARSATQYF. DNA of the CDR3: TGTGCCAGCAGTTTGGCCAGAAGTGCGACCCAGTACTTC.

This clonotype was counted between two and nine times. This chain links TRBV19 with TRBJ1-1; 7 bases fit TRBD1. The V and J ends lost 8 bases and 3 bases, in that order; junction bases with no gene match: 12. CDR3 length: 15 amino acids. The germline V gene encodes CDR1 LNHDA and CDR2 SQIVND (reference sequence). CDR3 sequence reads: CASVGRQGRYTEAFF. Written as DNA, the CDR3 is TGTGCCAGTGTAGGAAGACAGGGACGGTACACTGAAGCTTTCTTT.

This clonotype was found many times. The V and J genes are TRBV28 and TRBJ1-2; TRBD1 aligns across 7 bases. V was pared by 8 bases and J by 4 bases, with 10 bases of the junction left unmatched. Looked up from germline, CDR1 is MDHEN and CDR2 is SYDVKM. This CDR3 is built from 14 residues. The CDR3 loop reads CASRATGEGYGYTF. The CDR3 coding sequence is TGTGCCAGCCGGGCAACAGGGGAGGGCTATGGCTACACCTTC.

The sample holds many counts of this clonotype. The genes are TRBV11-1 and TRBJ2-5; a weak D match, TRBD1 (6 bases). Trimming left V 0 bases short and J 2 bases short, with 13 bases between. There are 16 residues in the CDR3. Germline lookup yields CDR1 SGHAT and CDR2 FQDESV (reference sequence). The CDR3 reads CASSLADRMGQETQYF. CDR3 DNA: TGTGCCAGCAGCTTAGCAGACAGGATGGGTCAAGAGACCCAGTACTTC.

The chain links TRBV6-1 to TRBJ2-1; the match to TRBD1 covers 7 bases. The germline V gene encodes CDR1 MNHNS and CDR2 SASEGT. The CDR3 has 15 residues. V was clipped by 2 bases and J by 6 bases; unmatched bases: 7. The CDR3 reads CASSEPNRGVNEQFF. The DNA for the CDR3 is TGTGCCAGCAGTGAACCAAACAGGGGAGTCAATGAGCAGTTCTTC.

This clonotype showed up just a few times. The rearrangement links TRBV6-1 to TRBJ1-3, with a tentative D call TRBD1 (5 bases). Germline V gene sequence: CDR1 MNHNS, CDR2 SASEGT. V lost 3 bases and J 2 bases, leaving 14 bases between the germline ends. The CDR3 loop spans 16 amino acids. CDR3 DNA: TGTGCCAGCAGTGAGGGCGGCAGGGTGACTGGAAACACCATATATTTT. It codes for CASSEGGRVTGNTIYF.

The J gene is TRBJ2-4, the V gene TRBV27; D might be TRBD1 (6 bases). V lost 4 bases and J 0 bases, leaving 10 bases between the germline ends. Germline V gene sequence: CDR1 MNHEY, CDR2 SMNVEV (reference sequence). The CDR3 is 15 residues long. The CDR3: CASSSADRAKNIQYF. Here the CDR3 DNA reads TGTGCCAGCAGTTCCGCGGACAGAGCCAAAAACATTCAGTACTTC.

This clonotype turned up a few times. The rearrangement links TRBV7-9 to TRBJ1-6, with 8 bases matching TRBD1. Germline values: CDR1 SEHNR, CDR2 FQNEAQ (reference sequence). The CDR3 is made up of 14 amino acids. V lost 6 bases and J lost 9; bases outside the gene matches: 7. CDR3 in DNA: TGTGCCAGCAGATCGCAGGGGGCTGGTTCACCCCTCCACTTT. The encoded protein is CASRSQGAGSPLHF.